This T cell receptor beta chain was recovered during a study of T cell responses to AZD1222 COVID-19 vaccine. Findings and caveats of the study: Two doses of AZD1222 preceded a rise in Spike-specific TCR breadth and depth. Mostly white British, mostly female donors; authors suggested clonal diversity may be underestimated. Close to half of all spike-specific TCRs reportedly target regions of the variants that are unmutated. It was only a handful of AZD1222 recipients who were seropositive at baseline.

Assay used: immunoSEQ multiplex PCR; TCRdb lists only in-frame clones, some missing. The repertoire consists of just over 60,000 clones, with roughly three quarters occurring once and the leading ten covering about an eighth. Turning to this clone: The antigen is unknown.

This clonotype was sampled from an adult in good health. The source was peripheral blood, collected on day 0 of AZD1222 vaccination.

The CDR3 DNA sequence: TGTGCCAGCAGCCCTGCTGGGACATATGAAAAACTGTTTTTT. It encodes CASSPAGTYEKLFF. The chain has TRBV11-2 and TRBJ1-4, with TRBD1 as a possible D gene (6 bases). The CDR3 covers 14 residues. The germline V gene encodes CDR1 SGHAT and CDR2 FQNNGV. V dropped 5 bases and J dropped 6 bases, with 13 bases sitting between them.